One sample yielded the 10 T cell receptor beta chains listed below, sequenced in a study of tumor and adjacent non-tumor tissue in lung cancer listed by TCRdb under 2018. Library prep was done by multiplex PCR. Sequenced using an Illumina HiSeq 2500. Following protocols modified from ARM-PCR, the researchers constructed TCRbeta libraries through three rounds of nested PCR with primers (Table S4). Starting from the raw public reads, TCRdb applied fastp trimming at Q25, assembled clones with MiXCR and retained in-frame beta chains. Every entry covers one CDR3 protein and lists the most common genes and DNA from its rows. This sample is represented by approximately 79,000 distinct CDR3 sequences; approximately 82% of them were singletons. The ten largest make up around two fifths of the sample. RNA was isolated from bulk, unsorted tissue, and RNA quality was assessed with a NanoDrop ND-1000 and an Agilent 2100. Normal lung samples were distant non-tumor tissue taken more than 3 cm from the tumor edge.

The specimen was distant non-tumor lung tissue. These receptor sequences come from a man aged 65 to 85 with non-small cell lung cancer.

Notes on this clonotype: The germline gene is not matched at one end of the junction; a read error may be the cause. This chain joins TRBV6-2 or TRBV6-3 and TRBJ2-2, with no clear D. Per germline, CDR1 MNHEY and CDR2 SVGEGT. This CDR3 is 12 amino acids long. The CDR3 spells CDSSTKIGELFF. In DNA, the CDR3 is TGTGACAGCAGTACCAAGATCGGGGAGCTGTTTTTT.

The chain carries TRBV19 and TRBJ2-7; 11 bases fit TRBD2. The germline V gene encodes CDR1 LNHDA and CDR2 SQIVND (reference sequence). The length of the CDR3 is 14 residues. The V segment lost 3 bases and the J segment 3 bases; nucleotides outside the gene matches: 1. The CDR3 loop is CASSMLAGGYEQYF. The DNA for the CDR3 is TGTGCCAGTAGTATGCTAGCGGGAGGCTACGAGCAGTACTTC. The full variable domain, completed using reference TRBV19 and TRBJ2-7, is DGGITQSPKYLFRKEGQNVTLSCEQNLNHDAMYWYRQDPGQGLRLIYYSQIVNDFQKGDIAEGYSVSREKKESFPLTVTSAQKNPTAFYLCASSMLAGGYEQYFGPGTRLTVT.

V gene TRBV5-1 combines with J gene TRBJ2-5, with 8 bases that match TRBD1. Germline CDR1 and CDR2: SGHRS and YFSETQ. V trimming: 0 bases; J trimming: 5 bases; junction bases outside the gene matches: 6. The CDR3 has 15 amino acids. The CDR3 loop is CASSLEDRVLETQYF. For the CDR3, the DNA is TGCGCCAGCAGCTTGGAGGACAGGGTGCTTGAGACCCAGTACTTC. The full variable domain, in which reference TRBV5-1 and TRBJ2-5 provide the parts outside the CDR3, is KAGVTQTPRYLIKTRGQQVTLSCSPISGHRSVSWYQQTPGQGLQFLFEYFSETQRNKGNFPGRFSGRQFSNSRSEMNVSTLELGDSALYLCASSLEDRVLETQYFGPGTRLLVL.

As concerns this clonotype: The junction does not match germline at one end; this may be a read error. V gene TRBV6-2 or TRBV6-3 combines with J gene TRBJ1-2; D is unresolved. Germline CDR1 is MNHEY and CDR2 is SVGEGT. The CDR3 is 15 residues long. The CDR3 is CASRERVRNYYSYIF. For the CDR3, the DNA is TGTGCCAGCAGAGAGAGGGTACGGAACTACTATAGCTACATCTTC.

This clonotype was observed a few times. This may come from a read error, since a much larger clone is one base off. The V and J genes are TRBV6-2 or TRBV6-3 and TRBJ2-3; unclear D gene. There are 12 residues in the CDR3. From germline, CDR1 is MNHEY and CDR2 SVGEGT. DNA of the CDR3: TGTGACAGCGCCTTGTCCACAGATACGCAGTATTTT. Residues: CDSALSTDTQYF.

The chain is built from TRBV7-9 and TRBJ2-3, with TRBD2 matching 9 bases. CDR1 is SEHNR and CDR2 is FQNEAQ in the germline V gene (reference sequence). This CDR3 has 16 residues. Trimming at V came to 8 bases and at J to 3 bases, leaving 12 bases not matched to a gene. This chain's CDR3 is CASGGLARGGTDTQYF. CDR3 DNA: TGTGCCAGCGGTGGACTAGCGCGGGGCGGGACAGATACGCAGTATTTT.

The genes are TRBV6-2 or TRBV6-3 and TRBJ1-5; tentatively, D is TRBD1 (5 bases). CDR1 and CDR2 (germline): MNHEY, SVGEGT. This CDR3 region has 15 residues. Between the trimmed V and J ends, which lost 10 bases and 6 bases, there was a span of 22 bases. CDR3 residues: CANTPGPQDGQPQHF. In DNA, the CDR3 is TGTGCCAACACCCCGGGGCCCCAAGACGGTCAGCCCCAGCATTTT.

Note on this clonotype: An end of the junction does not agree with germline; a read error may underlie this. The V and J genes are TRBV20-1 and TRBJ1-5; 7 bases agree with TRBD1. Germline values: CDR1 DFQATT, CDR2 SNEGSKA (reference sequence). CDR3 length: 17 residues. The CDR3 coding sequence is TGCAGTGCTAGTAGGGGGCAGCGGACTTTGGGCAATAAGCCCCAGCATTTT. It codes for CSASRGQRTLGNKPQHF.

This clonotype has just one count. This is likely a read error, given that the CDR3 carries no conserved phenylalanine or tryptophan at its end. J is TRBJ1-1 and V is TRBV29-1; D not certain. The CDR3 loop spans 15 amino acids. The germline V gene encodes CDR1 SQVTM and CDR2 ANQGSEA. V was shortened by 6 bases and J by 1 base, with 18 bases between the two germline ends. The CDR3 sequence: CSVDTLRAANTEAFC. CDR3 sequence (DNA): TGCAGCGTCGACACCTTGCGGGCAGCGAACACTGAAGCTTTCTGT.

In regard to this clonotype: One end of the junction fails to match germline, which may point to a read error. The chain links TRBV7-9 to TRBJ1-1, with D possibly matching TRBD1 (6 bases). The germline CDR1 and CDR2 sequences are SEHNR and FQNEAQ (reference sequence). The CDR3 is 14 amino acids. The CDR3 protein is CASGLAGAGTEAFF. In DNA form, the CDR3 reads TGTGCCAGCGGCTTAGCGGGGGCTGGCACTGAGGCTTTCTTT.